These T cell receptor beta chains were read from a single sample in a study of blood T cell repertoires in COVID-19. Generated by immunoSEQ multiplex PCR, the TCRdb table keeps only in-frame clones and is missing some. Here the sample spans about 120,000 clones, approximately 80% being singletons. Specimen: peripheral blood. Receptors originate from a man in his 70s with active or convalescent COVID-19. Both conserved end residues are trimmed from each CDR3. The order of the fields is J gene, V gene, CDR3 protein.

j_gene: TRBJ1-5
v_gene: TRBV19
CDR3aa: ASSTQQGGSNQPQH

j_gene: TRBJ2-7
v_gene: TRBV10-3
CDR3aa: AISEGLAGQY

j_gene: TRBJ2-1
v_gene: TRBV7-8
CDR3aa: ASSSGLPSYNEQF

j_gene: TRBJ1-1
v_gene: TRBV25-1
CDR3aa: ASSGGTATF

j_gene: TRBJ2-7
v_gene: TRBV5-6
CDR3aa: ASSLVGDRGHQEQY

j_gene: TRBJ1-3
v_gene: TRBV2
CDR3aa: ASKNTGGTGNTIY

j_gene: TRBJ2-5
v_gene: TRBV4-2
CDR3aa: ASSQDLLGGGAQETQY

j_gene: TRBJ2-3
v_gene: TRBV27
CDR3aa: ASSLFQGYTDTQY

j_gene: TRBJ1-1
v_gene: TRBV10-3
CDR3aa: AISESPGETEAF

j_gene: TRBJ2-3
v_gene: TRBV7-6
CDR3aa: ASSLQRLSTDTQY

j_gene: TRBJ1-2
v_gene: TRBV6-9
CDR3aa: ASSRTGDPPYGYT

j_gene: TRBJ1-1
v_gene: TRBV5-4
CDR3aa: ASSLAGFGTEAF

j_gene: TRBJ1-1
v_gene: TRBV30
CDR3aa: AWSRRGLTEAF

j_gene: TRBJ2-4
v_gene: TRBV5-1
CDR3aa: ASGGGAPPNIQY

j_gene: TRBJ2-7
v_gene: TRBV25-1
CDR3aa: ASSRGQGPYEQY

j_gene: TRBJ1-3
v_gene: TRBV29-1
CDR3aa: SVAISGNTIY

j_gene: TRBJ1-5
v_gene: TRBV19
CDR3aa: ASSIGQVNNQPQH

j_gene: TRBJ2-3
v_gene: TRBV9
CDR3aa: ASSDITGGIGTDTQY

j_gene: TRBJ2-3
v_gene: TRBV6-5
CDR3aa: ASSYGPGETDTQY

j_gene: TRBJ1-5
v_gene: TRBV5-8
CDR3aa: ASSPGQGGAQPQH

j_gene: TRBJ2-7
v_gene: TRBV6-1
CDR3aa: ASSEFGGRVYEQY